This T cell receptor beta chain appears in the sequencing data of a study of T cells after yellow fever vaccination. Study as a whole: The authors prepared low-cell-number fractions using SMART-Seq v4 Ultra Low Input.

TCR cDNA was made by 5'RACE template switching, adding a universal primer site and UMIs. TCRdb re-called the 5' RACE reads with MiXCR, one entry per CDR3 protein. The table records fewer than 150,000 distinct CDR3 sequences, approximately 7.7% of them present only once. Broader study findings: Most clones from primary vaccination resurfaced after the booster (96% CD4, 88% CD8).

This CDR3 has 13 residues. From germline, CDR1 is KGHSH and CDR2 LQKENI. Trimming left V 5 bases short and J 3 bases short, with 10 bases between. This clonotype was detected many times. Its specificity is not known. The sample consisted of CD4+ T cells sorted from PBMCs, taken 5 days after the yellow fever booster vaccination. The TCR was taken from a man aged 25 to 40 who received the YFV17D yellow fever vaccine. The chain links TRBV18 to TRBJ1-1; D may be TRBD1 (6 bases). CDR3 sequence: CASSSHRDTEAFF. CDR3 sequence (DNA): TGTGCCAGCTCATCTCACAGGGACACTGAAGCTTTCTTT.